These 8 T cell receptor beta chains were sequenced from one sample in a study of radiation and T cells in renal cell carcinoma. As to time point: baseline pretreatment blood. Treatment: 15 Gy SBRT to primary tumor, nephrectomy 4 weeks later. Produced via immunoSEQ multiplex PCR; TCRdb's table is partial and in-frame only. The sample lists 130,000 or so clones, roughly 83% seen once, with 20% to 25% in the top ten. Material: blood, obtained from a patient whose treatment included radiotherapy and nephrectomy. The source is a woman aged 45-59 years with renal cell carcinoma.

This clone turned up a few times. V and J are TRBV5-4 and TRBJ1-2; D gene unclear. The CDR3 consists of 13 residues. The germline CDR1 and CDR2 sequences are SGHNT and YYREEE (reference sequence). V was pared by 0 bases and J by 8 bases, with 11 bases between. CDR3 DNA: TGTGCCAGCAGCTTGGAAGCACCGGGAGGCTACACCTTC. This codes for CASSLEAPGGYTF.

The chain joins TRBV5-1 to TRBJ2-3, with 8 bases aligning to TRBD2. The V gene's germline CDR1 is SGHRS and CDR2 YFSETQ. The CDR3 spans 15 residues. V dropped 3 bases and J dropped 2; count of bases not matched to a gene: 5. The CDR3: CASSSTGGVTDTQYF. The CDR3 DNA is TGCGCCAGCAGCTCCACGGGGGGGGTCACAGATACGCAGTATTTT.

The CDR3 protein is CASSSRGGSTDTQYF. The CDR3 region has the DNA TGTGCCAGCAGTTCCAGGGGAGGGAGCACAGATACGCAGTATTTT. The chain links TRBV5-8 to TRBJ2-3, with a possible D match to TRBD2 (7 bases). V was trimmed by 5 bases and J by 0 bases, leaving 13 bases between them. CDR3 length equals 15 residues. Germline-derived CDR1 and CDR2 are SGHTS and YDEGEE.

This clone was recorded only once. The chain has TRBV7-2 and TRBJ2-2; tentatively, D is TRBD1 (6 bases). V gave up 5 bases and J gave up 5 bases, with 9 bases separating them. The germline V gene encodes CDR1 SGHTA and CDR2 FQGNSA. The CDR3 is 13 amino acids. The CDR3 DNA is TGTGCCAGCAGCCAAGGGACAACCGGGGAGCTGTTTTTT. Encoded protein: CASSQGTTGELFF.

The J gene is TRBJ1-5, the V gene TRBV2, with TRBD1 identical over 11 bases. Germline CDR1 and CDR2: SNHLY and FYNNEI. This CDR3 has 15 amino acids. Trimming removed 4 bases from V and 2 bases from J; junction bases left unmatched: 1. The chain's CDR3 is CASSGDRGGNQPQHF. Written as DNA, the CDR3 is TGTGCCAGCAGTGGGGACAGGGGGGGCAATCAGCCCCAGCATTTT.

This clone showed up just once. The gene calls are TRBV4-3 and TRBJ1-2; no definite D call. V lost 1 base, J lost 4 bases, and 7 bases lay in between. The V gene's germline CDR1 is LGHNA and CDR2 YSLEER. The CDR3 consists of 13 residues. Here the CDR3 reads CASSQGSVYGYTF. The CDR3 nucleotides are TGCGCCAGCAGCCAAGGTTCAGTCTATGGCTACACCTTC.

The J gene is TRBJ2-5, the V gene TRBV5-6, with 7 bases aligning to TRBD2. Germline CDR1 reads SGHDT; CDR2 reads YYEEEE. This CDR3 is built from 17 residues. Losses at the gene ends were 3 bases for V and 1 base for J; bases not matched to a gene: 12. This CDR3 is CASSSSQRGRRQETQYF. The CDR3 coding sequence is TGTGCCAGCAGCTCTTCCCAGCGGGGACGCCGCCAAGAGACCCAGTACTTC.

V and J are TRBV11-2 and TRBJ1-4; D is perhaps TRBD1 (6 bases). Germline assignment: CDR1 SGHAT and CDR2 FQNNGV. The CDR3 runs 15 residues. V lost 0 bases to trimming and J lost 6 bases, with 11 bases between them. This CDR3 reads CASSLDGAGDEKLFF. The CDR3 coding sequence is TGTGCCAGCAGCTTAGATGGGGCAGGGGATGAAAAACTGTTTTTT.